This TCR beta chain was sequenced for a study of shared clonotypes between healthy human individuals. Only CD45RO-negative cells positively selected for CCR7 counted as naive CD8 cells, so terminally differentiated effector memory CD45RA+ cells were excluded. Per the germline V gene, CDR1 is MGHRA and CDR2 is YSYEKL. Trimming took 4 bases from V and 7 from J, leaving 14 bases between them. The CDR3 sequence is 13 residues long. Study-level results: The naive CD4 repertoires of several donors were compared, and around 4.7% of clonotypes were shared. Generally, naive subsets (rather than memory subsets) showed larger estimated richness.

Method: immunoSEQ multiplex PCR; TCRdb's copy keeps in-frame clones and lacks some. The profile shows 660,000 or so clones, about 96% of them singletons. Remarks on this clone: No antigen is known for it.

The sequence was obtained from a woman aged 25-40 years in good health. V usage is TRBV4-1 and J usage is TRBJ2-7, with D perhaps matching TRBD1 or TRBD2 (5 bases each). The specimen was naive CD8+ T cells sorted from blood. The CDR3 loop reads CASSPGPEGEQYF. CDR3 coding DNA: TGCGCCAGCAGCCCGGGACCCGAGGGGGAGCAGTACTTC.